This passage covers 9 T cell receptor beta chains from one sample sequenced in a study of blood T cell repertoires in COVID-19 (dated by TCRdb to about 2020). The method behind the library was the immunoSEQ multiplex PCR assay. Not all clones reach the TCRdb copy of this immuneACCESS table, which keeps in-frame sequences only. Checked studies attribute under half of the gap to unresolved V genes and leave the rest unexplained. For this sample there are 50,000 or so clones; 85% to 95% appear just once. The ten top clones hold around 10% of the sample. Sequencing was performed on peripheral blood. These receptor sequences come from a woman of 80 years or more with acute or convalescent COVID-19.

V gene TRBV27 combines with J gene TRBJ2-1, with TRBD2 identical over 11 bases. Germline V CDR1 and CDR2: MNHEY, SMNVEV (reference sequence). This CDR3 is 15 amino acids long. After removal of 6 bases from V and 8 bases from J, the junction contained 9 bases not matched to a gene. CDR3 region: CASRPTSGMLDEQFF. The CDR3 DNA reads TGTGCCAGCAGACCGACTAGCGGGATGCTCGATGAGCAGTTCTTC.

The sample holds one count of this clone. The rearrangement joins TRBV24-1 to TRBJ1-2; D is possibly TRBD1 (5 bases). The CDR3 length is 12 residues. From germline, CDR1 is KGHDR and CDR2 SFDVKD. V was trimmed by 6 bases and J by 6 bases, leaving 10 bases between them. The CDR3 DNA is TGTGCCACCAGTTATCAGGGAAATGGCTACACCTTC. This encodes CATSYQGNGYTF.

The chain uses TRBV25-1 and TRBJ1-4; the match to TRBD1 covers 8 bases. The germline CDR1 and CDR2 sequences are MGHDK and SYGVNS. The CDR3 runs to 16 residues. Trimming took 3 bases from V and 5 from J; bases not matched to a gene: 8. CDR3 coding DNA: TGTGCCAGCAGTGACCCAGGACAGGGTCTCAATGAAAAACTGTTTTTT. Its translation is CASSDPGQGLNEKLFF.

The rearrangement joins TRBV14 to TRBJ2-7, with 12 bases fitting TRBD2. Unmatched junction bases numbered 4, after V lost 1 base and J lost 3 bases. Per germline, CDR1 SGHDN and CDR2 FVKESK. The CDR3 is 16 amino acids. Written as DNA, the CDR3 is TGTGCCAGCAGCCAAGGACTAGCGGGAGCGCTCTACGAGCAGTACTTC. It yields the protein CASSQGLAGALYEQYF.

This clone was seen a single time. V usage is TRBV7-2 and J usage is TRBJ2-7, with a possible D match to TRBD1 (5 bases). The CDR3 runs to 16 residues. From germline, CDR1 is SGHTA and CDR2 FQGNSA. Trimming took off 5 bases at V and 0 bases at J, with 17 bases between the two ends. The CDR3 DNA follows: TGTGCCAGCAGCGCAGGGCTTGGCAGGAGCTCCTACGAGCAGTACTTC. It specifies CASSAGLGRSSYEQYF.

The count of this clone is one. The rearrangement uses TRBV11-3 and TRBJ2-1, with 9 bases lining up with TRBD2. Losses at the gene ends were 1 base for V and 0 bases for J; bases not matched to a gene: 7. This CDR3 contains 18 residues. In germline, CDR1 is SGHNT, CDR2 YENEEA. The CDR3 DNA reads as TGTGCCAGCAGCTTAGGCGGGCTAGCGGGAACCTCCTACAATGAGCAGTTCTTC. It translates to CASSLGGLAGTSYNEQFF.

The J gene is TRBJ2-6, the V gene TRBV4-3, with unresolved D. The CDR3 has 14 residues. Germline V gene lookup returns CDR1 LGHNA and CDR2 YSLEER. The V and J ends lost 1 base and 3 bases respectively, with 4 bases between them. DNA for the CDR3: TGCGCCAGCAGCCAAGCCAGTGGGGCCAACGTCCTGACTTTC. Translating gives CASSQASGANVLTF.

This chain connects TRBV5-1 to TRBJ2-1, with TRBD1 matching 11 bases. V lost 0 bases to trimming and J lost 4 bases; unmatched junction nucleotides: 6. CDR1 and CDR2 (germline): SGHRS, YFSETQ. This CDR3 comprises 17 residues. Here the CDR3 reads CASSLDAGTGGYNEQFF. The DNA for the CDR3 is TGCGCCAGCAGCTTGGACGCCGGGACAGGGGGGTACAATGAGCAGTTCTTC.

The chain is built from TRBV30 and TRBJ1-3; D is undetermined. V dropped 0 bases and J dropped 3 bases, with 18 bases sitting between them. The germline V gene has CDR1 GTSNPN and CDR2 SVGIG (reference sequence). The CDR3 has 17 amino acids. In nucleotides, the CDR3 is TGTGCCTGGAGTGTAGGCGGTGCGGTCTCTTTTGGAAACACCATATATTTT. It yields the protein CAWSVGGAVSFGNTIYF.